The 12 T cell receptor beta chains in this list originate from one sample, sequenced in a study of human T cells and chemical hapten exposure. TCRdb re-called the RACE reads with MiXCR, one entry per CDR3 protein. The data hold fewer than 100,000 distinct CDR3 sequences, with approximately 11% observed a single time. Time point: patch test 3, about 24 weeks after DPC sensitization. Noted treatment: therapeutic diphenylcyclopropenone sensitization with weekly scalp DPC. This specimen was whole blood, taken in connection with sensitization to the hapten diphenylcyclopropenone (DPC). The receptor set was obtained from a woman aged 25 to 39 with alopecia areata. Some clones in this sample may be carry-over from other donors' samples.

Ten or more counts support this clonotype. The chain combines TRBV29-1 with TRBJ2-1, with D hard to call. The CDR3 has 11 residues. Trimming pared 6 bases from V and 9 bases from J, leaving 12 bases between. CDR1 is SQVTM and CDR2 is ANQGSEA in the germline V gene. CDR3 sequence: CSVRVFGEQFF. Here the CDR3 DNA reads TGCAGCGTCCGGGTCTTCGGTGAGCAGTTCTTC.

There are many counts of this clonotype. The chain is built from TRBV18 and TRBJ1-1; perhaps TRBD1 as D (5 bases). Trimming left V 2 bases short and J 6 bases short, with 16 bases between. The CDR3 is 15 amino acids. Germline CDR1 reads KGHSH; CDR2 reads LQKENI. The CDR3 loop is CASSPNVDRGAEAFF. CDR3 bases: TGTGCCAGCTCACCAAACGTCGATCGGGGGGCTGAAGCTTTCTTT.

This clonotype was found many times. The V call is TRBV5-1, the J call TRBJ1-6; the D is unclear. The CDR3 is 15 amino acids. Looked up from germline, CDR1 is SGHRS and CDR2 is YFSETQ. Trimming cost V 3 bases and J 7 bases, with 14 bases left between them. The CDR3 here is CASSSTGGVNSPLHF. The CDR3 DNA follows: TGCGCCAGCAGCTCTACGGGAGGCGTAAATTCACCCCTCCACTTT. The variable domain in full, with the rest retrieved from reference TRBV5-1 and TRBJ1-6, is KAGVTQTPRYLIKTRGQQVTLSCSPISGHRSVSWYQQTPGQGLQFLFEYFSETQRNKGNFPGRFSGRQFSNSRSEMNVSTLELGDSALYLCASSSTGGVNSPLHFGNGTRLTVT.

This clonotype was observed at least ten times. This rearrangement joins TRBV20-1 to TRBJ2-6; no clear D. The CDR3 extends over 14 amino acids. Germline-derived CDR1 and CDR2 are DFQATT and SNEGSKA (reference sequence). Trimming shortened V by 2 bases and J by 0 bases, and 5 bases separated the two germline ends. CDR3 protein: CSARQTSGANVLTF. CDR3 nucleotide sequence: TGCAGTGCTAGACAAACCTCTGGGGCCAACGTCCTGACTTTC.

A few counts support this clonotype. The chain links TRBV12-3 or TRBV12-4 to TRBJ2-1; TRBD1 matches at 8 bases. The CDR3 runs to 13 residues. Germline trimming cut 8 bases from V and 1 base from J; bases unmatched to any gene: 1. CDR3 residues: CASQGASYNEQFF. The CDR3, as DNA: TGTGCCAGCCAGGGGGCTTCCTACAATGAGCAGTTCTTC.

The DNA for the CDR3 is TGTGCCACCAACACCGGGACAGGGCACGATACGCAGTATTTT. It yields the protein CATNTGTGHDTQYF. This chain links TRBV24-1 with TRBJ2-3; 9 nucleotides match TRBD1. Trimming at V came to 8 bases and at J to 6 bases, leaving 8 bases not matched to a gene. Germline CDR1 is KGHDR and CDR2 is SFDVKD. There are 14 residues in the CDR3.

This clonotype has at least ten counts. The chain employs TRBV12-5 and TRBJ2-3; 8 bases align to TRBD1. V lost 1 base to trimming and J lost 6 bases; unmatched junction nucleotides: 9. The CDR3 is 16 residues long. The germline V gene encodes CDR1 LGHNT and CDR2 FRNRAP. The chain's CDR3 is CASGLGAIDRGDTQYF. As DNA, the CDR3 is TGTGCTAGTGGTTTGGGCGCCATAGACAGGGGTGATACGCAGTATTTT.

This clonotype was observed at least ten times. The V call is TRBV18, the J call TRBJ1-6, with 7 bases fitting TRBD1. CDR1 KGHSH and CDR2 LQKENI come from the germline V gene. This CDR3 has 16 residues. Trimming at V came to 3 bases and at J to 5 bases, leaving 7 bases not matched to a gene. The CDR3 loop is CASSPYEGQDNSPLHF. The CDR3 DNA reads TGTGCCAGCTCACCTTACGAAGGACAGGATAATTCACCCCTCCACTTT.

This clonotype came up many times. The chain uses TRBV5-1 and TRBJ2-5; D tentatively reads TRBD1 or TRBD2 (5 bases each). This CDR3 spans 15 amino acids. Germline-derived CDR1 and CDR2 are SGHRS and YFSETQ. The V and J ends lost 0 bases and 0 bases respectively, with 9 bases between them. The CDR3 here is CASSLVGTNQETQYF. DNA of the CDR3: TGCGCCAGCAGCTTGGTGGGGACCAACCAAGAGACCCAGTACTTC.

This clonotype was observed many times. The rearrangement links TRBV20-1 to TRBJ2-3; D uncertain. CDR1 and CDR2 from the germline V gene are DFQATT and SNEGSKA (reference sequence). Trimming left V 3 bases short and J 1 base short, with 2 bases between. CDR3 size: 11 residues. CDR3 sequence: CSASGTDTQYF. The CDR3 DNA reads TGCAGTGCTAGCGGCACAGATACGCAGTATTTT.

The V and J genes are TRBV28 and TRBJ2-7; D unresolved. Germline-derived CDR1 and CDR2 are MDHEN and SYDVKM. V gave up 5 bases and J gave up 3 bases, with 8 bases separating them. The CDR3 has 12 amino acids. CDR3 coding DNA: TGTGCCAGCAGTGTGGGGTTCTACGAGCAGTACTTC. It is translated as CASSVGFYEQYF. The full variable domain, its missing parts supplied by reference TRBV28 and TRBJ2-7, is DVKVTQSSRYLVKRTGEKVFLECVQDMDHENMFWYRQDPGLGLRLIYFSYDVKMKEKGDIPEGYSVSREKKERFSLILESASTNQTSMYLCASSVGFYEQYFGPGTRLTVT.

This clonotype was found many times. The CDR3 sequence is CASSYEGTEAFF. The CDR3 nucleotides are TGTGCCAGCAGTTACGAGGGGACTGAAGCTTTCTTT. The chain recombines TRBV6-5 with TRBJ1-1; D perhaps matches TRBD1 (5 bases). Germline V CDR1 and CDR2: MNHEY, SVGAGI. The CDR3 loop spans 12 amino acids. The V gene lost 2 bases and the J gene lost 5 bases, with 6 bases spanning the gap.